This TCR beta chain was identified during a study of blood T cell repertoires in COVID-19. About the study: COVID-19 samples collected from the United States, Italy and Spain covered acute and convalescent phases.

TCRdb's table, derived via immunoSEQ multiplex PCR, lists solely in-frame clones and lacks some. Counted here are 200,000 to 300,000 clones, roughly 91% occurring once; the ten biggest clones make up about 4%. The study assigned cohorts using participant-reported clinical history. Trimming pared 0 bases from V and 0 bases from J, leaving 16 bases between. This CDR3 is built from 17 residues. Germline CDR1 is SGHRS and CDR2 is YFSETQ. The chain employs TRBV5-1 and TRBJ2-7; weak D call: TRBD2 (6 bases). Sequencing input: PBMCs or T cells enriched from blood (not recorded which). The TCR was taken from a woman in her twenties or thirties with acute COVID-19. CDR3 nucleotides: TGCGCCAGCAGCTTGGAGATCGGGCGGGGAAGCTCCTACGAGCAGTACTTC. Its protein product is CASSLEIGRGSSYEQYF.